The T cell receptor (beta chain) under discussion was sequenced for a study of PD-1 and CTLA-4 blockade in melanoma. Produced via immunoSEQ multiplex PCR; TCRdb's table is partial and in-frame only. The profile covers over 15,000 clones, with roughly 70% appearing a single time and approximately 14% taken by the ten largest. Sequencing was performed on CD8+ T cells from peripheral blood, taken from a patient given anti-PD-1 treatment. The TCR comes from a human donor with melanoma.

CDR3 sequence reads: CASSHRGGYGYTF. The CDR3, as DNA: TGTGCCAGCAGCCACAGGGGTGGCTATGGCTACACCTTC. The gene calls are TRBV5-6 and TRBJ1-2, with 7 nucleotides matching TRBD1. This CDR3 is 13 amino acids long. Trimming at V came to 4 bases and at J to 4 bases, leaving 4 bases not matched to a gene. CDR1 and CDR2 (germline): SGHDT, YYEEEE. The full variable domain, its missing parts supplied by reference TRBV5-6 and TRBJ1-2, is DAGVTQSPTHLIKTRGQQVTLRCSPKSGHDTVSWYQQALGQGPQFIFQYYEEEERQRGNFPDRFSGHQFPNYSSELNVNALLLGDSALYLCASSHRGGYGYTFGSGTRLTVV.